This T cell receptor beta chain was captured in a study of blood T cell repertoires in COVID-19. Study information: The origin of the acute and convalescent COVID-19 samples was the United States, Italy and Spain. The analysed material was cDNA or gDNA that came from T cells, B-cell-depleted T cells, or PBMCs.

The CDR3 covers 13 residues. Germline V gene data show CDR1 as MGHRA and CDR2 as YSYEKL. Trimming shortened V by 4 bases and J by 0 bases, and 7 bases separated the two germline ends. As processed by the authors: Using reference gene primer amplification, nucleated cell counts were estimated. The data were produced by immunoSEQ multiplex PCR, yet TCRdb's version contains in-frame clones alone and is incomplete. That table furnishes V, J and clone size, whereas the DNA furnished D and trimming. The repertoire holds 60,000 to 65,000 clones, with roughly three quarters as singletons. The sample comprised peripheral blood. This receptor was identified in a human donor in a cohort sampled during active COVID-19. This chain connects TRBV4-1 to TRBJ2-7; the D is unclear. CDR3 protein: CASSPPSSYEQYF. The CDR3 bases are TGCGCCAGCAGCCCCCCGAGCTCCTACGAGCAGTACTTC.